This TCR beta chain was observed in a study of blood T cell repertoires in COVID-19. The wider study: Spain, Italy and the United States supplied samples that represented acute and convalescent COVID-19.

Germline V lookup: CDR1 SGHNT, CDR2 YENEEA. Deletions cut 7 bases from V and 7 bases from J, with 13 bases between. The CDR3 is made up of 12 amino acids. Clones were sequenced by immunoSEQ multiplex PCR, and TCRdb holds only the in-frame ones, with some missing. The table lists about 170,000 clones, less than 85% of them singletons. The V call is TRBV11-3, the J call TRBJ1-1; D remains ambiguous. This TCR was recovered from a woman in her forties or fifties who had recovered from COVID-19. The sequencing sample was made of PBMCs or T cells enriched from blood (not recorded which). The CDR3, as DNA: TGTGCCAGCAACACCGGACGGGGTGAAGCTTTCTTT. As protein: CASNTGRGEAFF.